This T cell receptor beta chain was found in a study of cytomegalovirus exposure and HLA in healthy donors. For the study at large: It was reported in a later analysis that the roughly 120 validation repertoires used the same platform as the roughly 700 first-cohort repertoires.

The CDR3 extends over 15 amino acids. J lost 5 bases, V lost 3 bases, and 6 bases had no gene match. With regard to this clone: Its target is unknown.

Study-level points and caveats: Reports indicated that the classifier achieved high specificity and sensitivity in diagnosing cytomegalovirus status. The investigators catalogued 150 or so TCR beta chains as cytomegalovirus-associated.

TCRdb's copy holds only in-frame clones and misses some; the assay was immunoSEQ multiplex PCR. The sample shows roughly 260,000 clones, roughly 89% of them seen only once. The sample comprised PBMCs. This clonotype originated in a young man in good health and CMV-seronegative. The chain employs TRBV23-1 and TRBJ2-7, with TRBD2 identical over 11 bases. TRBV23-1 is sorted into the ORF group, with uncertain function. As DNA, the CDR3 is TGCGCCAGCAGTCATCAACTAGCGGGAGACGACGAGCAGTACTTC. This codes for CASSHQLAGDDEQYF.